This section outlines one TCR beta chain sequence together with its context. These data come from a study of blood T cell repertoires in COVID-19. For the study at large: Sources were T cells, B-cell-depleted T cells, or PBMCs; the material itself was cDNA or gDNA.

Assay: immunoSEQ multiplex PCR; the TCRdb copy retains only in-frame clones and omits some. The table lists a few hundred thousand clones, approximately 89% of them singletons, with around a tenth in the top ten. The germline V gene has CDR1 LNHDA and CDR2 SQIVND (reference sequence). CDR3 length equals 12 residues. Trimming removed 6 bases from V and 8 bases from J, with 13 bases in between. The sequenced sample was peripheral blood. This TCR was sampled from a man aged 35-49 years who had recovered from COVID-19. The chain joins TRBV19 to TRBJ1-2, with unresolved D. The CDR3 coding sequence is TGTGCCAGTAGCCCTACCCGTATGGGCTACACCTTC. This gives the protein CASSPTRMGYTF. The full variable domain, rest sourced from reference TRBV19 and TRBJ1-2, is DGGITQSPKYLFRKEGQNVTLSCEQNLNHDAMYWYRQDPGQGLRLIYYSQIVNDFQKGDIAEGYSVSREKKESFPLTVTSAQKNPTAFYLCASSPTRMGYTFGSGTRLTVV.